The next 2 T cell receptor beta chains were all read from a single sample in a study of blood T cell repertoires in COVID-19. Sequencing was performed with immunoSEQ multiplex PCR; in TCRdb, only in-frame clones are kept and a portion is missing. The sample includes under 150,000 clones, roughly 80% of them seen just once. Material: peripheral blood. The receptor set was obtained from a man aged 45-65 years with acute or convalescent COVID-19.

This chain connects TRBV29-1 to TRBJ2-1, with D perhaps matching TRBD1 (6 bases). The CDR3 has 11 amino acids. V was cut by 6 bases and J by 10 bases, with 13 bases left in between. CDR1 and CDR2 (germline): SQVTM, ANQGSEA. In nucleotides, the CDR3 is TGCAGCGTCGACGGTGACAGGGAGCAGTTCTTC. Its translation is CSVDGDREQFF.

The rearrangement joins TRBV30 to TRBJ1-3, with a weak D call TRBD1 (5 bases). V was pared by 2 bases and J by 3 bases, with 8 bases between. Germline V CDR1 and CDR2: GTSNPN, SVGIG (reference sequence). There are 13 residues in the CDR3. CDR3 DNA: TGTGCCTGGAGTAAGGGGCTTGGAAACACCATATATTTT. Translating gives CAWSKGLGNTIYF. The whole variable domain, filled in from reference TRBV30 and TRBJ1-3, reads SQTIHQWPATLVQPVGSPLSLECTVEGTSNPNLYWYRQAAGRGLQLLFYSVGIGQISSEVPQNLSASRPQDRQFILSSKKLLLSDSGFYLCAWSKGLGNTIYFGEGSWLTVV.